These T cell receptor beta chains were read from a single sample in a study of T cells in Graves' hyperthyroidism and ophthalmopathy. From the multiplex PCR reads, TCRdb called clonotypes with MiXCR, one entry per CDR3 protein. This sample has 650,000 to 700,000 distinct CDR3 sequences, with roughly 17% found just once. Sequencing was done on a sample of blood. All receptors come from a man aged 45-65 years with Graves' hyperthyroidism. Each CDR3 is given with its conserved first and last residue. The D gene is left open where the match is weak. Not every row has a clone size; where given, it reads once, few, many or a size class.

j_call v_call clone_size d_call cdr3_aa cdr3_nt
TRBJ1-1 TRBV3-1 many TRBD1 CASSHRDRGTEAFF TGTGCCAGCAGCCACCGGGACAGGGGGACTGAAGCTTTCTTT
TRBJ2-5 TRBV3-1 once TRBD2 CASSVGLAGEETQYF TGTGCCAGCAGCGTCGGACTAGCGGGAGAGGAGACCCAGTACTTC
TRBJ2-1 TRBV3-1 NA TRBD2 CASSQGWLAGGAGGINEQFF TGTGCCAGCAGCCAAGGTTGGCTAGCGGGAGGGGCTGGGGGCATCAATGAGCAGTTCTTC
TRBJ2-1 TRBV30 many TRBD2 CANSGRYSYNEQFF TGTGCAAATAGCGGGAGGTACTCCTACAATGAGCAGTTCTTC
TRBJ1-1 TRBV28 many NA CASNSWGTLNTEAFF TGTGCCAGCAATTCGTGGGGAACTTTGAACACTGAAGCTTTCTTT
TRBJ1-1 TRBV28 many TRBD1 CASRMGQGNTEAFF TGTGCCAGCAGAATGGGACAGGGGAACACTGAAGCTTTCTTT
TRBJ1-2 TRBV24-1 NA NA CATSGGGNYGYTF TGTGCCACCAGTGGGGGCGGAAACTATGGCTACACCTTC
TRBJ1-2 TRBV27 many TRBD1 CASSYVTGGFHGYTF TGTGCCAGCAGTTACGTGACAGGGGGTTTTCATGGCTACACCTTC
TRBJ2-3 TRBV10-1 NA NA CASSGGLGSADTQYF TGCGCCAGCAGTGGTGGCCTAGGCAGTGCAGATACGCAGTATTTT
TRBJ2-1 TRBV27 many NA CASSPPGVVLVVHEQFF TGTGCCAGCAGTCCACCAGGAGTAGTCCTTGTTGTGCATGAGCAGTTCTTC
TRBJ1-2 TRBV14 NA TRBD1 CASSHWRDSLHYTF TGTGCCAGCAGCCACTGGCGGGACAGTCTCCACTACACCTTC
TRBJ1-1 TRBV5-5 NA TRBD1 CASSKMTGGTEAFF TGTGCCAGCAGCAAGATGACAGGGGGAACTGAAGCTTTCTTT
TRBJ1-2 TRBV28 NA NA CASKTQENYGYTF TGTGCCAGCAAGACACAGGAAAACTATGGCTACACCTTC
TRBJ2-7 TRBV2 many NA CASTPRAGVHEQYF TGTGCCAGCACCCCCCGGGCAGGGGTCCACGAGCAGTACTTC
TRBJ2-5 TRBV12-3/TRBV12-4 many TRBD1 CASRPGTGGQETQYF TGTGCCAGCAGACCCGGGACAGGGGGCCAAGAGACCCAGTACTTC
TRBJ2-7 TRBV5-6 few TRBD2 CASSSLAGVEEQYF TGTGCCAGCAGCTCCCTAGCGGGAGTAGAGGAGCAGTACTTC
TRBJ2-5 TRBV6-5 NA NA CASRRVEDQETQYF TGTGCCAGCAGGCGAGTGGAGGACCAAGAGACCCAGTACTTC
TRBJ1-2 TRBV28 many TRBD1 CASSSDRTGGYGYTF TGTGCCAGCAGTTCAGACCGGACAGGGGGCTATGGCTACACCTTC
TRBJ2-7 TRBV18 many TRBD1 CASSPWGTEAYEQYF TGTGCCAGCTCACCATGGGGGACAGAGGCCTACGAGCAGTACTTC
TRBJ2-1 TRBV6-1 few TRBD2 CASSYLQGLARKGAREQFF TGTGCCAGCAGCTACCTCCAGGGACTAGCGAGGAAAGGGGCGAGGGAGCAGTTCTTC
TRBJ2-5 TRBV29-1 few NA CSVEVQDGTQYF TGCAGCGTTGAAGTACAGGATGGGACCCAGTACTTC
TRBJ1-3 TRBV7-2 NA TRBD1 CASSRQGTGNTIYF TGTGCCAGCAGCCGACAGGGGACTGGAAACACCATATATTTT
TRBJ2-4 TRBV12-3/TRBV12-4 few TRBD2 CASSGAGGKNIQYF TGTGCCAGCAGTGGGGCGGGAGGAAAAAACATTCAGTACTTC
TRBJ1-6 TRBV20-1 NA TRBD1 CSAGGSGQVLYNSPLHF TGCAGTGCCGGTGGTTCCGGACAGGTTCTTTATAATTCACCCCTCCACTTT
TRBJ2-1 TRBV19 few NA CASSRWAADEQFF TGTGCCAGTAGTAGGTGGGCCGCCGATGAGCAGTTCTTC
TRBJ2-7 TRBV30 many NA CAWSKGVEQYF TGTGCCTGGAGTAAAGGGGTCGAGCAGTACTTC
TRBJ1-2 TRBV28 many TRBD1 CASSSQIHRGNYGYTF TGTGCCAGCAGTTCCCAAATCCACAGGGGGAACTATGGCTACACCTTC
TRBJ1-2 TRBV30 many TRBD1 CAWSAGGPVSTF TGTGCCTGGAGTGCAGGGGGGCCCGTATCCACCTTC
TRBJ2-3 TRBV12-3/TRBV12-4 many NA CASSAAKAGLTDTQYF TGTGCCAGCAGTGCTGCAAAGGCGGGTCTCACAGATACGCAGTATTTT
TRBJ2-7 TRBV13 many TRBD2 CASSPGTSGFSYEQYF TGTGCCAGCAGCCCTGGGACTAGCGGCTTCTCCTACGAGCAGTACTTC
TRBJ1-4 TRBV30 NA NA CAWSGRHGQTATNEKLFF TGTGCCTGGAGTGGACGCCATGGACAGACTGCAACTAATGAAAAACTGTTTTTT
TRBJ2-1 TRBV20-1 many TRBD2 CSAISGRRGNEQFF TGCAGTGCTATTAGCGGGAGAAGGGGCAATGAGCAGTTCTTC
TRBJ2-1 TRBV6-5 many NA CASSYSGFSSYNEQFF TGTGCCAGCAGTTACTCAGGCTTCAGCTCCTACAATGAGCAGTTCTTC
TRBJ2-1 TRBV29-1 many NA CSVEQGNEQFF TGCAGCGTCGAACAGGGAAATGAGCAGTTCTTC
TRBJ1-5 TRBV2 many NA CASSGVGGIDQPQHF TGTGCCAGCAGTGGGGTGGGGGGAATAGATCAGCCCCAGCATTTT
TRBJ1-5 TRBV11-2 NA NA CASSLVNNNQPQHF TGTGCCAGCAGCTTAGTAAACAACAATCAGCCCCAGCATTTT
TRBJ1-5 TRBV5-1 NA TRBD1 CASSDPGGDRTYSNQPQHF TGTGCCAGCAGCGACCCTGGGGGGGACAGGACATATAGCAATCAGCCCCAGCATTTT
TRBJ2-3 TRBV28 NA NA CASTASWGQWVTDTQYF TGTGCCAGCACCGCTTCCTGGGGTCAATGGGTAACAGATACGCAGTATTTT
TRBJ1-2 TRBV3-1 few NA CASSQAGENYGYTF TGTGCCAGCAGCCAAGCAGGGGAGAACTATGGCTACACCTTC
TRBJ1-1 TRBV29-1 few NA CSVQTGVNTEAFF TGCAGCGTCCAGACAGGCGTGAACACTGAAGCTTTCTTT
TRBJ2-2 TRBV15 NA NA CATSSGRGQGNTGELFF TGTGCCACCAGCAGCGGCCGGGGGCAGGGGAACACCGGGGAGCTGTTTTTT
TRBJ2-3 TRBV7-9 NA NA CASSSTLENTDTQYF TGTGCCAGCAGCTCAACCCTAGAAAACACAGATACGCAGTATTTT
TRBJ2-7 TRBV5-6 many NA CASSFGLGRGEQYF TGTGCCAGCAGCTTCGGACTGGGAAGGGGCGAGCAGTACTTC
TRBJ2-1 TRBV2 many NA CASREEGNEQFF TGTGCCAGCAGAGAGGAAGGGAATGAGCAGTTCTTC
TRBJ2-5 TRBV9 many TRBD1 CASSAEGTGVETQYF TGTGCCAGCAGCGCTGAGGGGACAGGGGTGGAGACCCAGTACTTC
TRBJ2-1 TRBV19 few TRBD2 CASNKGLAGDIEQFF TGTGCCAGTAACAAGGGACTAGCGGGAGACATTGAGCAGTTCTTC
TRBJ2-5 TRBV4-3 NA TRBD2 CASSQGRAGTSIQETQYF TGCGCCAGCAGCCAAGGCCGCGCCGGGACTAGCATCCAAGAGACCCAGTACTTC
TRBJ2-1 TRBV7-2 once NA CASSTDTYGSNNKQFF TGTGCCAGCAGCACGGACACCTACGGTTCCAACAATAAGCAGTTCTTC
TRBJ2-5 TRBV6-1 few NA CASSEAGAQETQYF TGTGCCAGCAGTGAGGCCGGGGCTCAAGAGACCCAGTACTTC
TRBJ1-5 TRBV12-3/TRBV12-4 many NA CASSLDKPQHF TGTGCCAGCAGTTTAGACAAGCCCCAGCATTTT
TRBJ2-6 TRBV11-2 NA TRBD1 CASSGKPGQVYGANVLTF TGTGCCAGCAGCGGAAAACCGGGACAGGTCTACGGGGCCAACGTCCTGACTTTC